This TCR beta chain emerged from a study of T-cell reconstitution after alpha-beta-depleted transplantation in children. The germline V gene has CDR1 LGHNA and CDR2 YSLEER. This CDR3 has 14 residues. Trimming pared 0 bases from V and 5 bases from J, leaving 11 bases between. Unique molecular identifiers featured in how the TCRbeta library was prepared. TCRdb independently ran MiXCR on the PCR reads; one entry per CDR3 protein. This sample has some 490,000 distinct CDR3 sequences, with under 15% found just once. The chain employs TRBV4-3 and TRBJ2-7; D is undetermined. Sequencing was performed on PBMCs from the stem cell graft donor, taken from the stem cell graft. The clonotype was recovered from a human donor who donated a stem cell graft to a child with combined immunodeficiency. The CDR3 sequence: CASSQDLGDHEQYF. CDR3 sequence (DNA): TGCGCCAGCAGCCAAGATCTTGGGGATCACGAGCAGTACTTC.